Here is one TCR beta chain with its context. These data come from a study of blood T cell repertoires in COVID-19. Study at large: Acute-phase and convalescent COVID-19 samples originated in the United States, Italy and Spain. PBMCs, B-cell-depleted T cells, or T cells provided the cDNA or gDNA that made up the material.

Per the authors' pipeline: Using reference gene primer amplification, nucleated cell counts were estimated. Here immunoSEQ multiplex PCR was the method, and the copy in TCRdb shows in-frame clones only, minus some. For V, J and clone size, that table is used; D and trimming come from the DNA. Found here are approximately 300,000 clones, around 90% of them singletons; the top ten hold 6.5% to 8%. This CDR3 has 14 amino acids. CDR1 is SGHVS and CDR2 is FQNEAQ in the germline V gene. Between the trimmed V and J ends, which lost 1 base and 2 bases, there was a span of 8 bases. Patients at the Seattle site were enrolled during active infection and followed longitudinally.

The chain links TRBV7-8 to TRBJ1-2; weak D call: TRBD1 (5 bases). The sequence was obtained from a woman in her twenties or thirties with COVID-19, enrolled during active disease. Sample: peripheral blood. Here the CDR3 DNA reads TGTGCCAGCAGCTTAGAGGGGTCCAACTATGGCTACACCTTC. Translating gives CASSLEGSNYGYTF.